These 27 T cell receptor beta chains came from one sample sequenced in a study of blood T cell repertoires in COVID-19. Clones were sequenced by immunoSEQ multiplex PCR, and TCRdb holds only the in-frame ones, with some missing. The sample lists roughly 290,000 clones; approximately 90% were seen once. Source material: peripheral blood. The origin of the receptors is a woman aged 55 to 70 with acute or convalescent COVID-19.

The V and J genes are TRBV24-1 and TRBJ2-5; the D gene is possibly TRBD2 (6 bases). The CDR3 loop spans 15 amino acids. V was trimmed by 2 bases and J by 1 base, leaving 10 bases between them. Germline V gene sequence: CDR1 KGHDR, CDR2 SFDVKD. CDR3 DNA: TGTGCCACCAGTGATTCGGGGGTGACCCAAGAGACCCAGTACTTC. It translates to CATSDSGVTQETQYF.

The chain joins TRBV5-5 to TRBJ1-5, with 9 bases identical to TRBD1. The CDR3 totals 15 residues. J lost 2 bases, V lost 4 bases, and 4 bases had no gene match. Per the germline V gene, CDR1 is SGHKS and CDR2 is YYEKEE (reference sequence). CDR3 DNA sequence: TGTGCCAGCAGCGCCCGGACAGGGGGCAATCAGCCCCAGCATTTT. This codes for CASSARTGGNQPQHF.

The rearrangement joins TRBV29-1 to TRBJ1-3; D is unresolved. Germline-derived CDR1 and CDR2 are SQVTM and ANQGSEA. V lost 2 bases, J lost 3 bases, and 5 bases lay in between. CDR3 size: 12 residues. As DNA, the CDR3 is TGCAGCGTTGAAATAGTTGGAAACACCATATATTTT. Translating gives CSVEIVGNTIYF.

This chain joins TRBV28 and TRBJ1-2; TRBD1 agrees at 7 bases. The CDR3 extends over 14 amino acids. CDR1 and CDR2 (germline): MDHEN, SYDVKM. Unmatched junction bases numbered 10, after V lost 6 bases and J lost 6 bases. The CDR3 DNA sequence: TGTGCCAGCAGATCGGGACAGCGGGTCCATGGCTACACCTTC. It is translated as CASRSGQRVHGYTF.

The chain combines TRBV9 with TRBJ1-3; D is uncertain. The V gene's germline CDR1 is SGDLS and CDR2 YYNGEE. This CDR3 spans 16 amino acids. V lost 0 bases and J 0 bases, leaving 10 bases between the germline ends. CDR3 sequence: CASSVGLSLSGNTIYF. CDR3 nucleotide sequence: TGTGCCAGCAGCGTAGGTCTCAGTCTCTCTGGAAACACCATATATTTT.

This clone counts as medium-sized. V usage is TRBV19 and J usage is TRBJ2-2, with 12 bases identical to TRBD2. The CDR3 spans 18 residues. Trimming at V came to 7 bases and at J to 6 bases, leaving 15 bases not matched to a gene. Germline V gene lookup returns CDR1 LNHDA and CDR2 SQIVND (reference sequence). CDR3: CASTTFTSSGRAPGELFF. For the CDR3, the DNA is TGTGCCAGTACAACCTTTACGTCTAGCGGGAGGGCCCCCGGGGAGCTGTTTTTT.

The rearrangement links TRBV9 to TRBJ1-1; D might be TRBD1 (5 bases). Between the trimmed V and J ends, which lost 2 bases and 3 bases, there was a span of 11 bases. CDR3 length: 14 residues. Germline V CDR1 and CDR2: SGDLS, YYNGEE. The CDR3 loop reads CASSVKGLDTEAFF. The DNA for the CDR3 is TGTGCCAGCAGCGTTAAGGGGCTGGACACTGAAGCTTTCTTT. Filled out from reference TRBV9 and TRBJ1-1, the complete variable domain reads DSGVTQTPKHLITATGQRVTLRCSPRSGDLSVYWYQQSLDQGLQFLIQYYNGEERAKGNILERFSAQQFPDLHSELNLSSLELGDSALYFCASSVKGLDTEAFFGQGTRLTVV.

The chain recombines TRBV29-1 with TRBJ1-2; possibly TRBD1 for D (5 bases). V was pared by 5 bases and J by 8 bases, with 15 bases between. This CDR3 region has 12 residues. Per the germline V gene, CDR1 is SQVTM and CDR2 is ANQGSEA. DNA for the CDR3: TGCAGCGTTTTCAGGGAGGGTGGGGGCTACACCTTC. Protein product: CSVFREGGGYTF.

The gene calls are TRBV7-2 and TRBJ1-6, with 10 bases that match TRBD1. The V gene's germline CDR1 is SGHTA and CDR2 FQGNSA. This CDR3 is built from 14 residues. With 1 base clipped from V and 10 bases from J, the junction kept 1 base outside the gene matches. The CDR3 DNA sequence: TGTGCCAGCAGCTTAGGGGACAGGGGCTCACCCCTCCACTTT. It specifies CASSLGDRGSPLHF.

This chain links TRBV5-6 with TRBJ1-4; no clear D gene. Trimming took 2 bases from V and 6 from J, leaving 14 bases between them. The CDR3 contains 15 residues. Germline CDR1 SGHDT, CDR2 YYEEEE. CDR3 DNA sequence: TGTGCCAGCAGCTTCGTGGGCAGCCCGGATGAAAAACTGTTTTTT. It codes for CASSFVGSPDEKLFF.

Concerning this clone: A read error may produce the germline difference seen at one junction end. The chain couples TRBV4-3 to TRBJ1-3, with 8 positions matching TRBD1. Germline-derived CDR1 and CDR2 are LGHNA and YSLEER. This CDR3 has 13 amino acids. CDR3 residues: CASSPGQGSTIYF. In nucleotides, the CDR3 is TGCGCCAGCAGCCCAGGACAGGGAAGCACCATATATTTT.

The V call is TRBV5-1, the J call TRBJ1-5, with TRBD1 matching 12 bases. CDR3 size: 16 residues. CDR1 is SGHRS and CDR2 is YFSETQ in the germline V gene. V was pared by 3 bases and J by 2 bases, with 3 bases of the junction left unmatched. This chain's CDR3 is CASSSGTGGGNQPQHF. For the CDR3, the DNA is TGCGCCAGCAGCTCCGGGACAGGGGGCGGCAATCAGCCCCAGCATTTT.

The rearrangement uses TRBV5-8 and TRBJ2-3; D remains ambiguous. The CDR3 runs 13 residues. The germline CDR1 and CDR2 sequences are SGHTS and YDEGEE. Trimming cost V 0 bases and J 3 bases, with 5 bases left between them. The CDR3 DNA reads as TGTGCCAGCAGCTTGGCGGAGACAGATACGCAGTATTTT. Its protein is CASSLAETDTQYF.

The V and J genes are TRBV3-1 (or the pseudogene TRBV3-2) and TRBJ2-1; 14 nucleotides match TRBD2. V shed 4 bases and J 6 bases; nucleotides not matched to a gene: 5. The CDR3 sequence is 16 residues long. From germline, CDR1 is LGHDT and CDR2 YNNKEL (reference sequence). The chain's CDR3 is CASSRGTSGRINEQFF. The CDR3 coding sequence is TGTGCCAGCAGCCGAGGGACTAGCGGGAGAATCAATGAGCAGTTCTTC.

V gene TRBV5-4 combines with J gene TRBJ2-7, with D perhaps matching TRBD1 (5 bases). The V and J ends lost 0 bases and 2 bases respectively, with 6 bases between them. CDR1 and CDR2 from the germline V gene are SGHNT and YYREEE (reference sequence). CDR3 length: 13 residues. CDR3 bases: TGTGCCAGCAGCTTGGACAGGCCCTACGAGCAGTACTTC. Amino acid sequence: CASSLDRPYEQYF.

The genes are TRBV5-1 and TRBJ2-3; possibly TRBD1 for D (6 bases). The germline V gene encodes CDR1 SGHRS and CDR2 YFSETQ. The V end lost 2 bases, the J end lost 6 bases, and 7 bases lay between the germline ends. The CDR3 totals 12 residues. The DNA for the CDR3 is TGCGCCAGCAGCTTACAGGGTGATACGCAGTATTTT. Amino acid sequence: CASSLQGDTQYF.

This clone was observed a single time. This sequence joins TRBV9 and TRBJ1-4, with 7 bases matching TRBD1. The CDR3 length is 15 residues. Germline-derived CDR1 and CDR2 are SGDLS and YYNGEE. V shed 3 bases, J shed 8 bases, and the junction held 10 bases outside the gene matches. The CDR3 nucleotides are TGTGCCAGCAGCGCCGTGGGACAGACCCAAGAAAAACTGTTTTTT. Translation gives CASSAVGQTQEKLFF. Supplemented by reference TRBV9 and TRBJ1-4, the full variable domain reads DSGVTQTPKHLITATGQRVTLRCSPRSGDLSVYWYQQSLDQGLQFLIQYYNGEERAKGNILERFSAQQFPDLHSELNLSSLELGDSALYFCASSAVGQTQEKLFFGSGTQLSVL.

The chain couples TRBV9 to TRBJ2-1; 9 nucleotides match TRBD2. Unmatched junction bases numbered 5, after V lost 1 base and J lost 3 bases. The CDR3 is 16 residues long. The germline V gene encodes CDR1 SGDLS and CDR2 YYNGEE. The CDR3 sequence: CASSVNSGSFYNEQFF. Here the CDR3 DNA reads TGTGCCAGCAGCGTAAATAGCGGGAGTTTCTACAATGAGCAGTTCTTC.

The CDR3 DNA follows: TGTGCCAGCAGCTTTGAGGTGGACAATGAGCAGTTCTTC. Encoded protein: CASSFEVDNEQFF. The V call is TRBV7-8, the J call TRBJ2-1, with D hard to call. V lost 3 bases, J lost 5 bases, and 8 bases lay in between. The CDR3 is 13 amino acids. CDR1 and CDR2 (germline): SGHVS, FQNEAQ.

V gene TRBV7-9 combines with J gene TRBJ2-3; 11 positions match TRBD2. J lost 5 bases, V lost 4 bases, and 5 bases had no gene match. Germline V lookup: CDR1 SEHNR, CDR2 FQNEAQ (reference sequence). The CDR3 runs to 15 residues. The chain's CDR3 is CASSSTSGARDTQYF. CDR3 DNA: TGTGCCAGCAGCTCGACTAGCGGGGCTAGAGATACGCAGTATTTT.

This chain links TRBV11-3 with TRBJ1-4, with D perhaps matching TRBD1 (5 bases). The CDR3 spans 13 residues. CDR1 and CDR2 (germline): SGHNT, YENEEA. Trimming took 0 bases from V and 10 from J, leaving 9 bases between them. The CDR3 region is CASSLDQGGKLFF. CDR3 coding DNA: TGTGCCAGCAGCTTAGATCAGGGTGGAAAACTGTTTTTT.

Here the CDR3 reads CASSQATSGSYEQFF. DNA for the CDR3: TGTGCCAGCAGCCAAGCGACTAGCGGGAGCTATGAGCAGTTCTTC. The chain carries TRBV3-1 (or the pseudogene TRBV3-2) and TRBJ2-1, with 12 bases matching TRBD2. This CDR3 contains 15 residues. Germline trimming cut 1 base from V and 8 bases from J; bases unmatched to any gene: 3. CDR1 and CDR2 from the germline V gene are LGHDT and YNNKEL (reference sequence).

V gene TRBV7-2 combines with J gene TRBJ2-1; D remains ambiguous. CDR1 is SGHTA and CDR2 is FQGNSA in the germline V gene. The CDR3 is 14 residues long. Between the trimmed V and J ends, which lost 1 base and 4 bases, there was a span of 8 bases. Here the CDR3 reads CASSLGQRYNEQFF. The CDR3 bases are TGTGCCAGCAGCTTAGGGCAGCGATACAATGAGCAGTTCTTC.

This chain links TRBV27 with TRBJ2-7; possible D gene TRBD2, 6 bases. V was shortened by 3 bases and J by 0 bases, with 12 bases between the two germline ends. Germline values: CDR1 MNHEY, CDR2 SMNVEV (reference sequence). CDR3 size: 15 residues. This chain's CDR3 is CASSFPGTPSYEQYF. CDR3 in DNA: TGTGCCAGCAGTTTCCCAGGGACTCCCTCCTACGAGCAGTACTTC.

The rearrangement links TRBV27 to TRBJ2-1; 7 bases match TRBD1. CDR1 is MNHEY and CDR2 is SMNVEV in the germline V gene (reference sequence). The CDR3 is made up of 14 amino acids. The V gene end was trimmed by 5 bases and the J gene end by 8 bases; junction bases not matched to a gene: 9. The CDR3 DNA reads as TGTGCCAGCAGTACCTCGACAGGGTGGTATGAGCAGTTCTTC. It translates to CASSTSTGWYEQFF.

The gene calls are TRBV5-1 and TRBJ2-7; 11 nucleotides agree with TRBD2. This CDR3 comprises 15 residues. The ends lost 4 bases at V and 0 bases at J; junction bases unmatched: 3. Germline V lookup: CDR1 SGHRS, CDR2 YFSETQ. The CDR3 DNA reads TGCGCCAGCAGCCCTCTAGCGGGGGGCTCCTACGAGCAGTACTTC. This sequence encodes CASSPLAGGSYEQYF.

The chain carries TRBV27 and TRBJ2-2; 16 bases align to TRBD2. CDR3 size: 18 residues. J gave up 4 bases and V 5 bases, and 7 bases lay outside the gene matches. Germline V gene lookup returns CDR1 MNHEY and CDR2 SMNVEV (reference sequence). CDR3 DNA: TGTGCCAGCAGTAGAGGGACTAGCGGGGGGGCGGTCACCGGGGAGCTGTTTTTT. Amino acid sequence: CASSRGTSGGAVTGELFF.